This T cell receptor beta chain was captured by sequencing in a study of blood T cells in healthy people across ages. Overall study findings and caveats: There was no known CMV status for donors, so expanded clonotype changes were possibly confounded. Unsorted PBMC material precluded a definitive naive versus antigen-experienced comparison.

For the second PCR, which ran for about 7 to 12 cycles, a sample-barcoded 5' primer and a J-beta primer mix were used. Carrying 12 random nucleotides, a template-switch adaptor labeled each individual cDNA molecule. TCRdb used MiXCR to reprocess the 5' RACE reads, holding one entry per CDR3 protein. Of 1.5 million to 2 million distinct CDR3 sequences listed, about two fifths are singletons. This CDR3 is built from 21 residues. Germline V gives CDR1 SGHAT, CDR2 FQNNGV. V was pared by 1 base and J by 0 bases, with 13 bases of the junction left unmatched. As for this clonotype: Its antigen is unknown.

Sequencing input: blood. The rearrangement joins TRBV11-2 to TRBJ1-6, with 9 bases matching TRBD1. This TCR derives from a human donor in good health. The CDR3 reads CASSLVVRDRAMSSYNSPLHF. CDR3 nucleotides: TGTGCCAGCAGCTTAGTTGTACGGGACAGGGCCATGAGCTCCTATAATTCACCCCTCCACTTT.